Listed below are T cell receptor beta chains from one sample, sequenced in a study of cytomegalovirus exposure and HLA in healthy donors. The table came from immunoSEQ multiplex PCR; TCRdb's copy has only in-frame clones and leaves some out. The data show approximately 120,000 clones, approximately 80% seen once. What was sequenced was PBMCs. These receptor sequences come from a man aged 35 to 55 in good health and CMV-seronegative. CDR3s include the opening cysteine and the closing phenylalanine or tryptophan. A D gene is named only where the DNA matches it firmly. Clone size appears in some rows only: once, few, many, or a class for an expanded clone.

d_call j_call clone_size v_call cdr3_aa cdr3_nt
NA TRBJ2-7 NA TRBV6-1 CASSSTGTYEQYF TGTGCCAGCAGTTCGACGGGAACCTACGAGCAGTACTTC
NA TRBJ1-6 once TRBV19 CASSIEGRVVGSPLHF TGTGCCAGTAGTATAGAGGGCCGAGTCGTCGGCTCACCCCTCCACTTT
NA TRBJ1-3 NA TRBV7-3 CASSPSSGNTIYF TGTGCCAGCAGTCCCAGCTCTGGAAACACCATATATTTT
TRBD2 TRBJ2-1 NA TRBV7-6 CASSLALAGGLGNEQFF TGTGCCAGCAGCTTAGCCTTAGCGGGGGGGCTCGGCAATGAGCAGTTCTTC
TRBD1 TRBJ2-2 NA TRBV5-6 CASSFTGGTGELFF TGTGCCAGCAGCTTTACAGGGGGCACCGGGGAGCTGTTTTTT
NA TRBJ1-4 NA TRBV7-9 CASSLGGEKLFF TGTGCCAGCAGCTTGGGCGGGGAAAAACTGTTTTTT
TRBD1 TRBJ2-7 NA TRBV7-8 CASSLAGGRGITYEQYF TGTGCCAGCAGCTTAGCGGGTGGCAGGGGGATAACCTACGAGCAGTACTTC
NA TRBJ2-4 NA TRBV5-6 CASTVLVDENIQYF TGTGCCAGCACCGTACTCGTCGATGAGAACATTCAGTACTTC
TRBD1 TRBJ2-7 NA TRBV28 CASSFRTGAHEQYF TGTGCCAGCAGTTTCAGGACAGGTGCCCACGAGCAGTACTTC
TRBD1 TRBJ1-6 NA TRBV18 CASSPNRGLEPGSPLHF TGTGCCAGCTCACCGAACAGGGGATTGGAGCCTGGTTCACCCCTCCACTTT
TRBD1 TRBJ2-5 NA TRBV19 CASSGTGTQETQYF TGTGCCAGTAGTGGGACAGGGACACAAGAGACCCAGTACTTC
NA TRBJ2-4 once TRBV28 CASETRSLAKNIQYF TGTGCCAGCGAAACTAGGAGCCTAGCCAAAAACATTCAGTACTTC
TRBD1 TRBJ1-6 NA TRBV9 CASSVEQGNSPLHF TGTGCCAGCAGCGTAGAACAGGGGAATTCACCCCTCCACTTT
NA TRBJ2-1 NA TRBV29-1 CSVEKGRGLYEQFF TGCAGCGTTGAAAAGGGGCGGGGTCTCTATGAGCAGTTCTTC
TRBD2 TRBJ2-7 NA TRBV11-2 CASSLGGGAGGYEQYF TGTGCCAGCAGCTTAGGGGGAGGGGCCGGCGGGTACGAGCAGTACTTC
NA TRBJ1-5 NA TRBV7-9 CASSLNSGEPQHF TGTGCCAGCAGCTTAAATTCCGGGGAGCCCCAGCATTTT
TRBD2 TRBJ2-5 NA TRBV7-2 CASSFRLAGGLETQYF TGTGCCAGCAGCTTCCGACTAGCGGGGGGGCTAGAGACCCAGTACTTC
TRBD1 TRBJ2-5 NA TRBV7-2 CASSLGTGGGLETQYF TGTGCCAGCAGCTTAGGAACAGGGGGCGGGTTGGAGACCCAGTACTTC
NA TRBJ1-6 NA TRBV9 CASSVASGFDSPLHF TGTGCCAGCAGCGTAGCGTCAGGGTTTGATTCACCCCTCCACTTT
NA TRBJ1-2 NA TRBV7-2 CASSLFREGYGYTF TGTGCCAGCAGCTTATTTCGGGAAGGGTATGGCTACACCTTC
TRBD1 TRBJ2-7 NA TRBV4-1 CASSQSGTGGYEQYF TGCGCCAGCAGCCAATCCGGGACAGGCGGCTACGAGCAGTACTTC
NA TRBJ2-7 NA TRBV19 CASSSPTGGTYEQYF TGTGCCAGTAGTTCCCCCACGGGGGGCACCTACGAGCAGTACTTC